This T cell receptor (beta chain) is from a study of identical twins. General study findings and limits: Beta out-of-frame twin sharing showed a weaker excess. Cross-sectional statistical analysis, not tracking of the same donors, underpinned the conclusions.

This clonotype was observed at least ten times. Its specificity is not known. Every donor was a healthy Caucasian. Template switching, a step in the protocol, added a universal primer site, and cDNA carried unique molecular identifiers. Each CDR3 protein gets one entry after TCRdb re-called the 5' RACE reads with MiXCR. This sample has approximately 490,000 distinct CDR3 sequences; about a fifth occur once, and the top ten carry approximately 0.5%. The length of the CDR3 is 11 residues. The germline CDR1 and CDR2 sequences are KGHDR and SFDVKD. Between the trimmed V and J ends, which lost 1 base and 7 bases, there was a span of 4 bases. A further study also used this sample, focusing on yellow fever vaccine responses in identical twins.

The source is a young woman in good health. Sequencing was carried out using CD4+ T cells sorted from blood. The V call is TRBV24-1, the J call TRBJ2-7; D remains ambiguous. The CDR3, as DNA: TGTGCCACCAGTGATTTTGGTGAGCAGTACTTC. This translates into CATSDFGEQYF.